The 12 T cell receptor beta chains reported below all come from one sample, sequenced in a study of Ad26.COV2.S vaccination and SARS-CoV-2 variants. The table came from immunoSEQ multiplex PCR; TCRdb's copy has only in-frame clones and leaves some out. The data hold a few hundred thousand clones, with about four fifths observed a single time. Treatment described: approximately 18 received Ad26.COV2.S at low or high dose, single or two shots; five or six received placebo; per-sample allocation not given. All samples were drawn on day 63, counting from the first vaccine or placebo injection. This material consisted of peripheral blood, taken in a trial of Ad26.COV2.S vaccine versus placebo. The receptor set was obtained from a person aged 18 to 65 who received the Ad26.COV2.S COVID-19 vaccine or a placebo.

CDR3 amino acids: CASSQQGWAFF. The CDR3 DNA sequence: TGTGCCAGCAGCCAACAGGGGTGGGCTTTCTTT. The V gene is TRBV12-3 or TRBV12-4, the J gene TRBJ1-1, with 7 bases identical to TRBD1. The CDR3 is made up of 11 amino acids. V was pared by 6 bases and J by 11 bases, with 6 bases of the junction left unmatched.

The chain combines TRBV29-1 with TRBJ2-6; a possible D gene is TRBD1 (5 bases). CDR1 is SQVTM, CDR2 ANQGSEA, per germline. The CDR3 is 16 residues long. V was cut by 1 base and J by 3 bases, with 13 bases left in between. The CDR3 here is CSVEVIGVGGANVLTF. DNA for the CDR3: TGCAGCGTTGAAGTTATAGGGGTCGGTGGGGCCAACGTCCTGACTTTC.

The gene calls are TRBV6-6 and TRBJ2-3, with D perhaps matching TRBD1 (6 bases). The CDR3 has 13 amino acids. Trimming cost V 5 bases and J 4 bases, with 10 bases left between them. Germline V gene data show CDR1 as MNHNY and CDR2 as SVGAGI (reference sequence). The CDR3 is CASSLKGADTQYF. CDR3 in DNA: TGTGCCAGCAGTCTCAAGGGGGCAGATACGCAGTATTTT.

CDR3 in DNA: TGTGCCAGCAGCCTCGGGACAGGGGGCAGCACAGATACGCAGTATTTT. Its protein is CASSLGTGGSTDTQYF. The chain links TRBV7-6 to TRBJ2-3; 12 nucleotides match TRBD1. Germline CDR1 SGHVS, CDR2 FNYEAQ. The CDR3 extends over 16 amino acids. The J segment lost 0 bases and the V segment lost 5 bases, leaving 3 bases of the junction unmatched. Full variable domain (remainder filled in from reference TRBV7-6 and TRBJ2-3): GAGVSQSPRYKVTKRGQDVALRCDPISGHVSLYWYRQALGQGPEFLTYFNYEAQQDKSGLPNDRFSAERPEGSISTLTIQRTEQRDSAMYRCASSLGTGGSTDTQYFGPGTRLTVL.

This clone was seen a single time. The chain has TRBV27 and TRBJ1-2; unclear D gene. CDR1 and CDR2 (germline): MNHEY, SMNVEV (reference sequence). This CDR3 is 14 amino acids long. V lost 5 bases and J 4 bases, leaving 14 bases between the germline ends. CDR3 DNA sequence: TGTGCCAGCAGTCCCGCACAGAGTACCTATGGCTACACCTTC. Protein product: CASSPAQSTYGYTF.

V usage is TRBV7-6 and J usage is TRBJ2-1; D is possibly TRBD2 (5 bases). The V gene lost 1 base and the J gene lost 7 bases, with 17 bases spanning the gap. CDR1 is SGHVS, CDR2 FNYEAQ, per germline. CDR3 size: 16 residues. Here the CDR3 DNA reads TGTGCCAGCAGCTTAGGGGCGGGTACTTACATTAATGAGCAGTTCTTC. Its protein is CASSLGAGTYINEQFF.

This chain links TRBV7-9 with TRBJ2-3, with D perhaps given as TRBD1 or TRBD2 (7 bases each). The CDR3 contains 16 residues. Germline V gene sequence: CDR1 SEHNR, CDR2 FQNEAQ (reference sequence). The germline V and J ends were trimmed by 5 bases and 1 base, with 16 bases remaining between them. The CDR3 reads CASSRRGGGGTDTQYF. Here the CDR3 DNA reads TGTGCCAGCAGCAGGCGGGGAGGGGGCGGCACAGATACGCAGTATTTT.

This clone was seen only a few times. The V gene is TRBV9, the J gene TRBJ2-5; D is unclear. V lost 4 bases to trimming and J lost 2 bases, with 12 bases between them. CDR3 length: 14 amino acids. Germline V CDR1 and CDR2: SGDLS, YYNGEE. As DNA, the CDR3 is TGTGCCAGCAGCTCCGGAGTGGGGCAAGAGACCCAGTACTTC. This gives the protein CASSSGVGQETQYF.

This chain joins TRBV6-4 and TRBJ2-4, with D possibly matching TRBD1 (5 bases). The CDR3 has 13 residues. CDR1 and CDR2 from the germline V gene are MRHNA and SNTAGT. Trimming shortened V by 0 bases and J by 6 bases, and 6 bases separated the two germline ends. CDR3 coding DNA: TGTGCCAGCAGTGACTCTCAGGGAAACATTCAGTACTTC. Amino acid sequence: CASSDSQGNIQYF.

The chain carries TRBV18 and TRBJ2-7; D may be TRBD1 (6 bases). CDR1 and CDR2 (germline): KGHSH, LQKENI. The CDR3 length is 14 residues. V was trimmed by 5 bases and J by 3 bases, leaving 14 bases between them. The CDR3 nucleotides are TGTGCCAGCTCAGACAGGTATTCCCTCTACGAGCAGTACTTC. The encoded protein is CASSDRYSLYEQYF.

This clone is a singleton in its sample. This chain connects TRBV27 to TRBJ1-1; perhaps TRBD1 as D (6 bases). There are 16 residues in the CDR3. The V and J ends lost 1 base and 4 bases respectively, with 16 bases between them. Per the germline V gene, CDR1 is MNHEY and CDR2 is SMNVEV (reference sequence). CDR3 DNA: TGTGCCAGCAGTTTATTGTCGGGACCGACAGGCACTGAAGCTTTCTTT. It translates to CASSLLSGPTGTEAFF.

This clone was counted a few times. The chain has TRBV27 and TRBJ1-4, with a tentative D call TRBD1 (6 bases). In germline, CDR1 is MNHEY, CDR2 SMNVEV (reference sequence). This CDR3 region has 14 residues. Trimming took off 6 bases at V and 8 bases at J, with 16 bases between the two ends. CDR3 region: CASSYRGAGEKLFF. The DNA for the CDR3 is TGTGCCAGCAGCTATCGGGGGGCAGGAGAAAAACTGTTTTTT.